This TCR beta chain was profiled in a study of T cell repertoires in cytomegalovirus infection. Study as a whole: Evidence of both CMV infection and a matching HLA type came from public TCR beta signatures.

TCRdb processed the reads anew with MiXCR; each CDR3 protein has one entry. The sample lists 300,000 to 400,000 distinct CDR3 sequences; over 15% were seen once. The study's findings and limits: Using cumulative public TCR beta family frequency, the authors identified those who carried CMV together with the relevant HLA. Dominant in the ex vivo response were TCR beta clonotypes restricted by HLA-C and specific for CMV.

Worth noting for this clonotype: The antigen remains undetermined.

This CDR3 comprises 15 residues. Trimming left V 4 bases short and J 4 bases short, with 17 bases between. CDR1 is SGHDT, CDR2 YYEEEE, per germline. The V and J genes are TRBV5-6 and TRBJ1-2; D is perhaps TRBD1 (5 bases). This TCR was sampled from a human donor in good health (CMV status not recorded). Some clones in this sample may be carry-over from other donors' samples. The specimen was PBMCs. The CDR3 region has the DNA TGTGCCAGCAGCACGACTGCCGCAGGGATCTATGGCTACACCTTC. It codes for CASSTTAAGIYGYTF.